This TCR beta chain was recorded in a study of blood T cells in healthy people across ages. The wider study: The template switching approach captured approximately one barcoded beta molecule for every two T cells.

On this clonotype itself: Its antigen is unknown.

PCR was performed a second time for roughly 7 to 12 cycles using a sample-barcoded 5' primer and a J-beta primer mix. Every sample gave at least 2.5 million paired-end reads containing CDR3. Via MiXCR, TCRdb re-called the 5' RACE reads, giving one row per CDR3 protein. The sample yields around 1,800,000 distinct CDR3 sequences, about 39% seen once. Trimming took 1 base from V and 9 from J, leaving 13 bases between them. This CDR3 region has 14 residues. CDR1 and CDR2 from the germline V gene are LGHNA and YSLEER. Study-wide points: Long-lived donors had more naive CD4+ cells and higher diversity than aged donors. Diversity estimates drawn from one million T cells were deemed underestimates.

The sample consisted of blood. The J gene is TRBJ2-1, the V gene TRBV4-3, with a weak D call TRBD2 (6 bases). The TCR comes from a human donor in good health. In DNA form, the CDR3 reads TGCGCCAGCAGCCAAGGACGTGTCGGGAGTGAGCAGTTCTTC. Amino acids: CASSQGRVGSEQFF.